This entry lists 21 T cell receptor beta chains sequenced from one sample in a study of blood T cell repertoires in COVID-19. Measured with immunoSEQ multiplex PCR; TCRdb has only the in-frame clones, and not every one. Counted here are 300,000 to 350,000 clones, 90% occurring once; the ten biggest clones make up under 7%. Material for sequencing was peripheral blood. These receptor sequences come from a woman aged 25 to 39 with COVID-19, enrolled during active disease.

The V gene is TRBV4-2, the J gene TRBJ1-1; D uncertain. This CDR3 contains 15 residues. The V and J ends lost 0 bases and 3 bases respectively, with 11 bases between them. CDR1 and CDR2 from the germline V gene are LGHNA and YNFKEQ. The CDR3 region is CASSQDGREYTEAFF. Written as DNA, the CDR3 is TGTGCCAGCAGCCAAGATGGAAGGGAGTACACTGAAGCTTTCTTT.

V usage is TRBV10-3 and J usage is TRBJ2-7; 7 bases line up with TRBD1. The germline CDR1 and CDR2 sequences are ENHRY and SYGVKD. The V and J ends lost 3 bases and 0 bases, in that order; junction bases with no gene match: 11. This CDR3 has 17 residues. The CDR3 DNA sequence: TGTGCCATCAGTGATTCCCGAAACAGGGGAGACTCCTACGAGCAGTACTTC. Translating it yields CAISDSRNRGDSYEQYF.

The CDR3, as DNA: TGTGCCCTACAGGGGGGCTCCTACGAGCAGTACTTC. Its protein is CALQGGSYEQYF. The V call is TRBV7-9, the J call TRBJ2-7; 8 nucleotides match TRBD1. The germline V gene encodes CDR1 SEHNR and CDR2 FQNEAQ (reference sequence). The CDR3 sequence is 12 residues long. J lost 0 bases, V lost 11 bases, and 3 bases had no gene match.

The count of this clone is one. V and J are TRBV10-3 and TRBJ2-1, with 13 bases aligning to TRBD2. V lost 2 bases, J lost 10 bases, and 11 bases stayed unmatched. Germline V lookup: CDR1 ENHRY, CDR2 SYGVKD. This CDR3 comprises 17 residues. The CDR3 reads CAISEGTSGIGAAEQFF. The CDR3 bases are TGTGCCATCAGTGAGGGGACTAGCGGGATCGGAGCCGCGGAGCAGTTCTTC.

The J gene is TRBJ1-1, the V gene TRBV9, with 8 bases aligning to TRBD1. The CDR3 is 16 amino acids. V was clipped by 0 bases and J by 2 bases; unmatched bases: 6. CDR1 and CDR2 from the germline V gene are SGDLS and YYNGEE. CDR3 sequence (DNA): TGTGCCAGCAGCGTAGTAGGGACAGGCACCAACACTGAAGCTTTCTTT. Its translation: CASSVVGTGTNTEAFF. Together with reference TRBV9 and TRBJ1-1, the CDR3 gives the full variable domain: DSGVTQTPKHLITATGQRVTLRCSPRSGDLSVYWYQQSLDQGLQFLIQYYNGEERAKGNILERFSAQQFPDLHSELNLSSLELGDSALYFCASSVVGTGTNTEAFFGQGTRLTVV.

CDR3 bases: TGCAGCGCCCAGGGGGTCACCTACGAGCAGTACTTC. Amino acids: CSAQGVTYEQYF. The chain couples TRBV29-1 to TRBJ2-7; TRBD1 agrees at 7 bases. Germline loops: CDR1 SQVTM, CDR2 ANQGSEA. V gave up 7 bases and J gave up 2 bases; unmatched junction bases: 5. This CDR3 is 12 amino acids long.

The chain joins TRBV28 to TRBJ1-2; D not resolved. This CDR3 has 15 residues. V was cut by 5 bases and J by 1 base, with 14 bases left in between. CDR1 and CDR2 (germline): MDHEN, SYDVKM. The CDR3 region is CASSPRGEFNYGYTF. The CDR3 DNA sequence: TGTGCCAGCAGTCCCCGGGGAGAATTTAACTATGGCTACACCTTC.

The chain has TRBV11-3 and TRBJ2-5, with 7 bases identical to TRBD1. Trimming removed 0 bases from V and 1 base from J; junction bases left unmatched: 2. There are 15 residues in the CDR3. Looked up from germline, CDR1 is SGHNT and CDR2 is YENEEA. The CDR3, as DNA: TGTGCCAGCAGCTTAGAAGGGGGCCTCCAAGAGACCCAGTACTTC. It encodes CASSLEGGLQETQYF.

This clone was seen more than once but under ten times. The rearrangement uses TRBV2 and TRBJ2-1; D is possibly TRBD1 (6 bases). The V gene's germline CDR1 is SNHLY and CDR2 FYNNEI. The CDR3 runs to 13 residues. V shed 11 bases and J shed 2 bases, with 13 bases lying between them. CDR3: CASVWGPYNEQFF. Written as DNA, the CDR3 is TGTGCCTCCGTATGGGGGCCCTACAATGAGCAGTTCTTC.

The V gene is TRBV3-1 (or the pseudogene TRBV3-2), the J gene TRBJ2-1; 10 bases match TRBD2. From germline, CDR1 is LGHDT and CDR2 YNNKEL (reference sequence). J was trimmed by 7 bases and V by 1 base; bases with no gene match: 7. The CDR3 runs to 16 residues. CDR3 coding DNA: TGTGCCAGCAGCCAAGGCCCTAGCGGGAGAAGGAATGAGCAGTTCTTC. This encodes CASSQGPSGRRNEQFF.

V gene TRBV28 combines with J gene TRBJ1-1; the D gene is possibly TRBD1 (6 bases). Germline V CDR1 and CDR2: MDHEN, SYDVKM. V shed 8 bases and J shed 11 bases, with 21 bases lying between them. The CDR3 length is 13 residues. This CDR3 is CASFKGVDRLAFF. The CDR3 bases are TGTGCCAGCTTTAAGGGGGTTGACAGGTTGGCTTTCTTT.

The rearrangement links TRBV5-1 to TRBJ1-5; the D is unclear. Trimming took off 2 bases at V and 7 bases at J, with 19 bases between the two ends. The CDR3 loop spans 16 amino acids. In germline, CDR1 is SGHRS, CDR2 YFSETQ. The CDR3 DNA reads TGCGCCAGCAGCTTACGGGAATCTCGAAGGGAGCAGCCCCAGCATTTT. Translating it yields CASSLRESRREQPQHF.

The chain employs TRBV18 and TRBJ2-3; TRBD2 might be the D (6 bases). Trimming left V 6 bases short and J 1 base short, with 8 bases between. The germline gives CDR1 KGHSH, CDR2 LQKENI. This CDR3 is 13 amino acids long. The CDR3 sequence: CASSRDRTDTQYF. CDR3 in DNA: TGTGCCAGCTCGCGGGACCGCACAGATACGCAGTATTTT.

This chain links TRBV5-3 with TRBJ1-5; no reliable D call. TRBV5-3 is recorded as an ORF, its role being uncertain. Trimming took 5 bases from V and 3 from J, leaving 12 bases between them. CDR3 size: 14 residues. The CDR3 region has the DNA TGTGCCAGAAGTTATACTGCGCTCAATCAGCCCCAGCATTTT. It yields the protein CARSYTALNQPQHF.

CDR3 DNA: TGTGCCAGCAGCCCCGGGGGGGGTGGCTACACCTTC. Translation gives CASSPGGGGYTF. The chain is built from TRBV6-5 and TRBJ1-2; tentative D call: TRBD1 (5 bases). Germline V CDR1 and CDR2: MNHEY, SVGAGI. Trimming took off 6 bases at V and 7 bases at J, with 12 bases between the two ends. The CDR3 runs to 12 residues.

The rearrangement links TRBV24-1 to TRBJ1-5, with TRBD1 matching over 8 bases. This CDR3 comprises 19 residues. V dropped 11 bases and J dropped 1; count of bases not matched to a gene: 21. Germline lookup yields CDR1 KGHDR and CDR2 SFDVKD. The CDR3 is CANSTLGQGPSPSNQPQHF. CDR3 sequence (DNA): TGTGCCAACTCGACCTTAGGACAGGGCCCTTCCCCAAGCAATCAGCCCCAGCATTTT.

As DNA, the CDR3 is TGTGCCAGCCGGACCGGGACTAGCGAAGAGACCCAGTACTTC. Protein: CASRTGTSEETQYF. The chain has TRBV10-3 and TRBJ2-5; 10 bases are a match to TRBD2. This CDR3 spans 14 amino acids. J lost 3 bases, V lost 10 bases, and 8 bases had no gene match. Germline V gene data show CDR1 as ENHRY and CDR2 as SYGVKD.

This clone was detected once. The V gene is TRBV20-1, the J gene TRBJ2-7; unclear D gene. This CDR3 is 12 amino acids long. The germline V gene has CDR1 DFQATT and CDR2 SNEGSKA (reference sequence). V was shortened by 3 bases and J by 2 bases, with 8 bases between the two germline ends. The CDR3 is CSASSITYEQYF. The CDR3 DNA sequence: TGCAGTGCTAGTTCTATTACCTACGAGCAGTACTTC.

The chain links TRBV10-3 to TRBJ2-3, with 7 nucleotides matching TRBD2. The CDR3 length is 18 residues. V dropped 0 bases and J dropped 2; count of bases not matched to a gene: 11. Germline V gene sequence: CDR1 ENHRY, CDR2 SYGVKD. The CDR3 protein is CAISESRGEGAITDTQYF. Written as DNA, the CDR3 is TGTGCCATCAGTGAGTCGAGAGGGGAGGGAGCTATCACAGATACGCAGTATTTT.

The J gene is TRBJ2-1, the V gene TRBV5-1; 15 bases match TRBD2. The germline V gene encodes CDR1 SGHRS and CDR2 YFSETQ. The CDR3 has 14 residues. With V trimmed by 3 bases and J by 9 bases, 1 base remained unmatched. The CDR3 nucleotides read TGCGCCAGCAGCTGGACTAGCGGGAGGGTTGAGCAGTTCTTC. This translates into CASSWTSGRVEQFF.

This chain connects TRBV6-1 to TRBJ1-1; D possibly corresponds to TRBD1 (5 bases). CDR1 and CDR2 (germline): MNHNS, SASEGT. CDR3 length: 17 amino acids. With 2 bases removed from V and 0 bases from J, the gap between germline ends came to 16 bases. The CDR3 region has the DNA TGTGCCAGCAGTGAACTATTCAGAAGACAGTTGAACACTGAAGCTTTCTTT. Protein product: CASSELFRRQLNTEAFF.